This is a list of T cell receptor beta chains from one sample in a study of cytomegalovirus exposure and HLA in healthy donors. Profiling relied on immunoSEQ multiplex PCR, and the TCRdb table lists in-frame clones only, not all of them. The sample has 150,000 to 200,000 clones; approximately 80% are singletons. The material sequenced was PBMCs. Receptor source: a woman in her 30s in good health and CMV-seronegative. Each CDR3 is given with its conserved first and last residue. The D gene is left open where the match is weak. Not every row has a clone size; where given, it reads once, few, many or a size class.

DNA	CDR3	D	size	V	J
TGTGCCAGCAGCTTCAGGCCCTACCAAGAGACCCAGTACTTC	CASSFRPYQETQYF	.	once	TRBV7-3	TRBJ2-5
TGCAGTGTAGCGGGGCCGGGTGGCTACACCTTC	CSVAGPGGYTF	.	.	TRBV20-1	TRBJ1-2
TGTGCCATCAGGATAGTAGGACAGGGGACCAACTATGGCTACACCTTC	CAIRIVGQGTNYGYTF	TRBD1	few	TRBV10-3	TRBJ1-2
TGTGCCAGCAGTTTATCGGGTTGGGACAGGCAAGACGGGGAGCAGTTCTTC	CASSLSGWDRQDGEQFF	TRBD1	.	TRBV27	TRBJ2-1
TGTGCCAGCTCACCTGCAGTGAACACTGAAGCTTTCTTT	CASSPAVNTEAFF	.	.	TRBV18	TRBJ1-1
TGTGCCAGCAGCTCCGGACAGGAACCTATCGGCTACACCTTC	CASSSGQEPIGYTF	TRBD1	.	TRBV7-9	TRBJ1-2
TGTGCCAGCAGTCGGGACAGCCTGGGGGGAGAGCAGTACTTC	CASSRDSLGGEQYF	.	.	TRBV6-5	TRBJ2-7
TGTGCCAGCAGCTTGGGACAGGGAAGGTCCCAAGAGACCCAGTACTTC	CASSLGQGRSQETQYF	TRBD1	.	TRBV5-4	TRBJ2-5
TGTGCCAGCAGCCAAATGTATAATTCACCCCTCCACTTT	CASSQMYNSPLHF	.	.	TRBV6-1	TRBJ1-6
TGTGCCAGCAGCTCGTACCTAGCGGGGGGAGAGACCCAGTACTTC	CASSSYLAGGETQYF	TRBD2	.	TRBV5-8	TRBJ2-5
TGTGCCAGCTCACCAATCTCTAGCGGGGGGGCCAGCGAGCAGTTCTTC	CASSPISSGGASEQFF	TRBD2	.	TRBV18	TRBJ2-1
TGCGCCAGCAGCCAACTTAGCGGGGGCCGCACAGATACGCAGTATTTT	CASSQLSGGRTDTQYF	TRBD2	.	TRBV4-1	TRBJ2-3
TGTGCCAGCAGCTACTCGGACACTGAAGCTTTCTTT	CASSYSDTEAFF	.	once	TRBV7-8	TRBJ1-1
TGCGCCAGCAGCCATGGGACTCTTGGCTACACCTTC	CASSHGTLGYTF	.	.	TRBV4-1	TRBJ1-2
TGCGCCAGCAGCTCCGGCCCACGAGGAGAGACCCAGTACTTC	CASSSGPRGETQYF	.	.	TRBV5-1	TRBJ2-5
TGTGCCAGCAGCTTTTCAGGGAACACTGAAGCTTTCTTT	CASSFSGNTEAFF	.	.	TRBV7-9	TRBJ1-1
TGCAGCGTTTCCTTCGGGGTACGGAATCAGCCCCAGCATTTT	CSVSFGVRNQPQHF	.	.	TRBV29-1	TRBJ1-5
TGTGCCAGCAGTAGGTTGAGACAGGGGCTAGAGACCCAGTACTTC	CASSRLRQGLETQYF	TRBD1	.	TRBV25-1	TRBJ2-5
TGTGCCAGCAGCGGAAGGACCGCGACAGGGTTGGGTAGCAATCAGCCCCAGCATTTT	CASSGRTATGLGSNQPQHF	TRBD1	few	TRBV7-8	TRBJ1-5
TGTGCCAGCAGCTTTCCAGGACAGGACGGTGGTGGCTACACCTTC	CASSFPGQDGGGYTF	TRBD1	.	TRBV5-4	TRBJ1-2
TGTGCCTGTAAAACTCCCGACTCCTACGAGCAGTACTTC	CACKTPDSYEQYF	.	.	TRBV13	TRBJ2-7
TGTGCCAGCAGCTCCGGGACTAGCGGGCCCTACGAGCAGTACTTC	CASSSGTSGPYEQYF	TRBD2	.	TRBV11-3	TRBJ2-7
TGTGCCTGGAGGGTTCTATCGACAGGGGGCTGCACCTTC	CAWRVLSTGGCTF	TRBD1	once	TRBV30	TRBJ1-2
TGTGCCAGCAGCCAAGGCCTAGCGGGGGCGAAGACCCAGTACTTC	CASSQGLAGAKTQYF	TRBD2	.	TRBV4-2	TRBJ2-5
TGTGCCAGCAGTGAAGCGTCCGGGACAGGGAATGAAAAACTGTTTTTT	CASSEASGTGNEKLFF	TRBD1	.	TRBV2	TRBJ1-4
TGTGCCAGCACCCCCGCAGGCAGGGCGAGCACAGATACGCAGTATTTT	CASTPAGRASTDTQYF	.	.	TRBV2	TRBJ2-3
TGTGCCACCAGCGGAGGCCGACAGGGTAGGCAGCCCCAGCATTTT	CATSGGRQGRQPQHF	TRBD1	.	TRBV15	TRBJ1-5